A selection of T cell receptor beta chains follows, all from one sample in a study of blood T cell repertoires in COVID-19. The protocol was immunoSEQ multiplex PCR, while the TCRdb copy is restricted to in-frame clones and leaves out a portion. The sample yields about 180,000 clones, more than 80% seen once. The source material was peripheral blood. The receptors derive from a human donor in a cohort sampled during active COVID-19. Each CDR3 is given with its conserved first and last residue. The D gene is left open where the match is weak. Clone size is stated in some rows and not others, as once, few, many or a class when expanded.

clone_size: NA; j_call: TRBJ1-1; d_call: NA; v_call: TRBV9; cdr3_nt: TGTGCCAGCAGCCAGGGCGGCAACACTGAAGCTTTCTTT; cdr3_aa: CASSQGGNTEAFF
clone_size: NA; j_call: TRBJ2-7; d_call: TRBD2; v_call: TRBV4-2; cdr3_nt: TGTGCCAGCAGCCGCGGGGGGCAACAGGGTTTGGAAGAGCAGTACTTC; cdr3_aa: CASSRGGQQGLEEQYF
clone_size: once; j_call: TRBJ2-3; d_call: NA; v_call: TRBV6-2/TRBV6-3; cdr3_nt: TGTGCCAGCAGTTACGGGTTCGGGGTCAGGGGGGAGGATACGCAGTATTTT; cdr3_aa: CASSYGFGVRGEDTQYF
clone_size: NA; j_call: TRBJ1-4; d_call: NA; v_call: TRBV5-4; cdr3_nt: TGTGCCAGCTCTCAAGGGACATTTAATGAAAAACTGTTTTTT; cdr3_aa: CASSQGTFNEKLFF
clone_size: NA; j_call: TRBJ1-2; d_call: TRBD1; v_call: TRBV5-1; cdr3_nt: TGCGCCAGCAGCTTAACAGGGGATTCGGGCTACACCTTC; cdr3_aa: CASSLTGDSGYTF
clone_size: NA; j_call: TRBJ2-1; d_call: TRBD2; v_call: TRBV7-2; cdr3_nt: TGTGCCAGCAGGCCCCTAGCGGGGGTCTACAATGAGCAGTTCTTC; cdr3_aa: CASRPLAGVYNEQFF
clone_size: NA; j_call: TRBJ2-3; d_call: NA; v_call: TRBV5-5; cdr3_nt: TGTGCCAGCAGCTGGACAGTTTGGGGCACAGATACGCAGTATTTT; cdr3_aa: CASSWTVWGTDTQYF
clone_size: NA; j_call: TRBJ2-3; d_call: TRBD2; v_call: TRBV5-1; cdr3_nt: TGCGCCAGCAGCCTGTTAATTAGCGGGGGGTCTACAGATACGCAGTATTTT; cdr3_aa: CASSLLISGGSTDTQYF
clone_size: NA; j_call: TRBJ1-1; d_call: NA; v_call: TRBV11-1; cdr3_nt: TGTGCCAGCAGGAAGGGCGACGGGAGCACTGAAGCTTTCTTT; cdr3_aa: CASRKGDGSTEAFF
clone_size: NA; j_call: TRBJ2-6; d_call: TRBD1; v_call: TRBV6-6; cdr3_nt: TGTGCCAGCAGTTCGGGACAGTCCGCCAACGTCCTGACTTTC; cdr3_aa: CASSSGQSANVLTF
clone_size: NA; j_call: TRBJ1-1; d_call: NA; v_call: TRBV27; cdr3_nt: TGTGCCAGCAGTTTAGGCAGGGACACTGAAGCTTTCTTT; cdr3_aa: CASSLGRDTEAFF
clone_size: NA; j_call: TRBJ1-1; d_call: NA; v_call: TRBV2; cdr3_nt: TGTGCCAGCAGTGATAGGAGCCTGAACACTGAAGCTTTCTTT; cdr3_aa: CASSDRSLNTEAFF
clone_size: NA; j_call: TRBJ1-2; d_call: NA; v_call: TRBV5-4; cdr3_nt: TGTGCCAGCAGGAGCCTGGGCGGGGTACACTATGGCTACACCTTC; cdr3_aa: CASRSLGGVHYGYTF
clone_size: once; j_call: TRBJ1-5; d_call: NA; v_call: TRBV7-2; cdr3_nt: TGTGCCAGCAGCTCCTTCAGCGGCCCGAATCAGCCCCAGCATTTT; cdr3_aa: CASSSFSGPNQPQHF
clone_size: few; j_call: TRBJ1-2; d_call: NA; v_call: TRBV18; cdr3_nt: TGTGCCAGCTCACGGACAGCTACTAACTATGGCTACACCTTC; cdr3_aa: CASSRTATNYGYTF
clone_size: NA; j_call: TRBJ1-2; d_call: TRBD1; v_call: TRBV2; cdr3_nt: TGTGCCAGCAGTGGGGGACAGGGGGGAGGCTACACCTTC; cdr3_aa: CASSGGQGGGYTF
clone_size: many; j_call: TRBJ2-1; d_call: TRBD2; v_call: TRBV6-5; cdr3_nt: TGTGCCAGCAGTTTCCGACTAGCGGACTACAATGAGCAGTTCTTC; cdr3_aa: CASSFRLADYNEQFF
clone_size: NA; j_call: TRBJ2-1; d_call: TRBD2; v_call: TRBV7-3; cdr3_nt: TGTGCCAGCAGCCGCGGGACTAGCGTATACAATGAGCAGTTCTTC; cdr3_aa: CASSRGTSVYNEQFF
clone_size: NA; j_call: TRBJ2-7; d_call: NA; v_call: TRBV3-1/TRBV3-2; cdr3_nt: TGTGCCAGCAGCCGGACTATCTGGTACGAGCAGTACTTC; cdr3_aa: CASSRTIWYEQYF
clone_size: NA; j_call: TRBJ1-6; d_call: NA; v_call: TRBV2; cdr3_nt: TGTGCCAGCAGAGAACAGGGAGGGTTTGGGAATTCACCCCTCCACTTT; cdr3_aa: CASREQGGFGNSPLHF
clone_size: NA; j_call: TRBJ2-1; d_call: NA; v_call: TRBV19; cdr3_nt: TGTGCCAGTAGTATAAGCCAGGTAAACAATGAGCAGTTCTTC; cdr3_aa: CASSISQVNNEQFF
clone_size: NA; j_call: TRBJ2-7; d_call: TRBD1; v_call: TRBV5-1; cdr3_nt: TGCGCCAGCGGCGCCGGGACAGACTACGAGCAGTACTTC; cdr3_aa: CASGAGTDYEQYF
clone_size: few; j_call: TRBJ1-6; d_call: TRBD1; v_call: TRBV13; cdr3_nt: TGTGCCAGCAGCCCCGGGACAGAGAATTCACCCCTCCACTTT; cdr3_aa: CASSPGTENSPLHF
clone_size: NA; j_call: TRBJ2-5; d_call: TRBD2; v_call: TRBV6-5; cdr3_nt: TGTGCCAGCAGTTGGGCGGGGGGCCGTACGACCCAGTACTTC; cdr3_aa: CASSWAGGRTTQYF
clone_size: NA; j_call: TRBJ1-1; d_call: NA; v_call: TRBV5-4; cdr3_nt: TGTGCCAGCAGTGCTTCCAGACAGAGAAGATATACTGAAGCTTTCTTT; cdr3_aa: CASSASRQRRYTEAFF
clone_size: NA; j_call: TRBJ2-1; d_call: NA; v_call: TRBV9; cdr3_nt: TGTGCCAGCAGCGGACCCCTTCGGGGGGAGCAGTTCTTC; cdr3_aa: CASSGPLRGEQFF
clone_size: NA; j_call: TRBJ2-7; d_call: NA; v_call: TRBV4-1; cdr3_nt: TGCGCCAGCAGCCAAGATTTGCGAGTGGGGGGATCCTACGAGCAGTACTTC; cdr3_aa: CASSQDLRVGGSYEQYF
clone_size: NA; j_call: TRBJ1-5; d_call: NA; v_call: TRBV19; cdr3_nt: TGTGCCAGTAGTTTTAACCGGGACATCGATCAGCCCCAGCATTTT; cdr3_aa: CASSFNRDIDQPQHF
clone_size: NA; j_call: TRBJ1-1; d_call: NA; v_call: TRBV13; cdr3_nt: TGTGCCAGCAGCGACGGGCAGCGAGCGGGAGAAGCTTTCTTT; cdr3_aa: CASSDGQRAGEAFF
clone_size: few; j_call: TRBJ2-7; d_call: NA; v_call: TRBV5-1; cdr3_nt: TGCGCCAGCAGCTTGGATTCAGGGAACCCCACCCACGAGCAGTACTTC; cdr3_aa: CASSLDSGNPTHEQYF
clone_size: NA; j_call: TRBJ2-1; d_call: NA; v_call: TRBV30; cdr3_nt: TGTGCCTGGGGACCTCGAATCGGCAATGAGCAGTTCTTC; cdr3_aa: CAWGPRIGNEQFF
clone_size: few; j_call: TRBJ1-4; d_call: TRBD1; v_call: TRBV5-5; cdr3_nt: TGTGCCAGCAGCCGACAGGGTCCGGGTGAAAAACTGTTTTTT; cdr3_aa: CASSRQGPGEKLFF
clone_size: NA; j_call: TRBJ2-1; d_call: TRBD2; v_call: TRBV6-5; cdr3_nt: TGTGCCAGCAGGGCCCTAGCGGGGGTTACTATGTTCTTC; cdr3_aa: CASRALAGVTMFF
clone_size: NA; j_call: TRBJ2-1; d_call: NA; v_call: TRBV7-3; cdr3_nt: TGTGCCAGCAGCGCGACAGTAGGAGGGGAGCAGTTCTTC; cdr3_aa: CASSATVGGEQFF
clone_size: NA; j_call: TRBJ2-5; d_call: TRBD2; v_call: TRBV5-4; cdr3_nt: TGTGCCAGCAGATTCACAGGAGGACTAGCGGGGGGAGAGACCCAGTACTTC; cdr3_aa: CASRFTGGLAGGETQYF
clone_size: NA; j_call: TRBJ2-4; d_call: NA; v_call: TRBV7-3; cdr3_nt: TGTGCCAGCAGCCCTCAGGGTAGCAAAAACATTCAGTACTTC; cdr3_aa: CASSPQGSKNIQYF
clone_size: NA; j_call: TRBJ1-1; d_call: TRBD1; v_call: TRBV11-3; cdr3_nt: TGTGCCAGCAGCTTCGGACAGGGGACTGAAGCTTTCTTT; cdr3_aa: CASSFGQGTEAFF
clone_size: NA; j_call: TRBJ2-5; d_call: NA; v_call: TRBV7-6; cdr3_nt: TGTGCCAGCAGCTACCAAACTAGGCCACTAGGGGAGACCCAGTACTTC; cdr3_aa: CASSYQTRPLGETQYF
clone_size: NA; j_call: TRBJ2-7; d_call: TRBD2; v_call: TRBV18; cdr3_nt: TGTGCCAGCTCACCAGAGAGCGGGGGTCTCTCCTACGAGCAGTACTTC; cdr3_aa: CASSPESGGLSYEQYF
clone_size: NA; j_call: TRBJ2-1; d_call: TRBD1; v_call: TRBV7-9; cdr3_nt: TGTGCCAGCAGCTTTTTACAGGGGGCAAATGAGCAGTTCTTC; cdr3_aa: CASSFLQGANEQFF
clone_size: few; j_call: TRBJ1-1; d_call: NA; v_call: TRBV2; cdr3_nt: TGTGCCAGCAGCTCCCCCGTGGGGGGGCACACTGAAGCTTTCTTT; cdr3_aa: CASSSPVGGHTEAFF
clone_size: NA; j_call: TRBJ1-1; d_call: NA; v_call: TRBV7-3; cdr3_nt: TGTGCCAGCAGCTTAAGGCAGAACACTGAAGCTTTCTTT; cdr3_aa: CASSLRQNTEAFF
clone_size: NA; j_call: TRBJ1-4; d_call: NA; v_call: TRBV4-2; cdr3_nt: TGTGCCAGCAGCCAAGATTTAAGAGAGGGAACTAATGAAAAACTGTTTTTT; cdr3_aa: CASSQDLREGTNEKLFF
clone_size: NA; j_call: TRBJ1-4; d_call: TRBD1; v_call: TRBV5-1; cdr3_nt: TGCGCCAGCACTCGGGACAGCCAGAATGAAAAACTGTTTTTT; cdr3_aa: CASTRDSQNEKLFF
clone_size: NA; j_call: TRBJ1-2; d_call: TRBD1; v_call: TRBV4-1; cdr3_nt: TGCGCCAGCAGCCAAGAAGCCGGGACAGGGTATGGCTACACCTTC; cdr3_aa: CASSQEAGTGYGYTF
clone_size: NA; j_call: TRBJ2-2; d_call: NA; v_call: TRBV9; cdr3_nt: TGTGCCAGCAGGGGAGGGGGACAGAACACCGGGGAGCTGTTTTTT; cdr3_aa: CASRGGGQNTGELFF
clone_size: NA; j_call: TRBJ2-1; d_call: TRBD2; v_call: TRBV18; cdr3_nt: TGTGCCAGCTCACCCACTAGTGGCGGGGGGAATGAGCAGTTCTTC; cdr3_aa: CASSPTSGGGNEQFF
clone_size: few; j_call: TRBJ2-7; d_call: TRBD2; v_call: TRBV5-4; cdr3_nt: TGTGCCAGCAGCGATAGCGGGGGCCGCCCCTACGAGCAGTACTTC; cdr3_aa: CASSDSGGRPYEQYF
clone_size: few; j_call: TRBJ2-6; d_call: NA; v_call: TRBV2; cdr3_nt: TGTGCCAGCAGTGAAATATCTGGGGCCAACGTCCTGACTTTC; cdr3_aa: CASSEISGANVLTF
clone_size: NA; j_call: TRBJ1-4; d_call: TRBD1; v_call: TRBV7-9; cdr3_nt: TGTGCCAGCAACCGACAGGGCAGGAGTGAAAAACTGTTTTTT; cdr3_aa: CASNRQGRSEKLFF
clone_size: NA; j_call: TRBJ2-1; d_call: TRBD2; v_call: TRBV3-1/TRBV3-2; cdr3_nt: TGTGCCAGCAGCCAAGATGTTTCTAGCGGATTGAATGAGCAGTTCTTC; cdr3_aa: CASSQDVSSGLNEQFF
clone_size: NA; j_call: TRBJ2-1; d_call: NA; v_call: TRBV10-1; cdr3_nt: TGCGCCAGCAGTGAGGGGACCGGACAGAGCAATGAGCAGTTCTTC; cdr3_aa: CASSEGTGQSNEQFF
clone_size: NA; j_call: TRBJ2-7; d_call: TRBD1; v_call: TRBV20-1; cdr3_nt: TGCAGTGCTGGGGACAGCTACGAGCAGTACTTC; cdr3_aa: CSAGDSYEQYF
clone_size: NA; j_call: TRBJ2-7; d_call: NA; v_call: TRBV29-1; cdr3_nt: TGCAGCGTTGAAGCAGGGGAAAACTCCTACGAGCAGTACTTC; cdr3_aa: CSVEAGENSYEQYF
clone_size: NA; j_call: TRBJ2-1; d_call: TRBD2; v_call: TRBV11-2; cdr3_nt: TGTGCCAGCAGCTGGACTAGCGGGGATTACAATGAGCAGTTCTTC; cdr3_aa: CASSWTSGDYNEQFF
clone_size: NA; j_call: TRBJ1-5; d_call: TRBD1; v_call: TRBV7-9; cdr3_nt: TGTGCCAGCAGCTTGGGACAGTCCAATCAGCCCCAGCATTTT; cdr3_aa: CASSLGQSNQPQHF
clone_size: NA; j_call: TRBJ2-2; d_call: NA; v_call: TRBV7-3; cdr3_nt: TGTGCCAGCAGCTTAGGGGGGACCGGGAGAACCGGGGAGCTGTTTTTT; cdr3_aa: CASSLGGTGRTGELFF